This T cell receptor (beta chain) was profiled in a study of blood T cell repertoires in COVID-19. Background on the study: Donors in the United States, Italy and Spain gave samples during acute or convalescent COVID-19.

Residents of 20 to 25 US areas, aged roughly 18 to 89 years, made up the participants. Generated by immunoSEQ multiplex PCR, the TCRdb table keeps only in-frame clones and is missing some. This table holds 200,000 or so clones, over 75% found once. The sequence derives from a woman aged 18-29 years in a cohort exposed to, infected with or recovered from COVID-19 (not recorded which). Sequenced material: PBMCs or T cells enriched from blood (not recorded which).

CDR3 nucleotide sequence: TGTGCCAGCAGTTTAACCCCCCCAGCGAACACCGGGGAGCTGTTTTTT. Translating it yields CASSLTPPANTGELFF. The rearrangement joins TRBV28 to TRBJ2-2; no reliable D call. CDR1 is MDHEN, CDR2 SYDVKM, per germline. This CDR3 is 16 amino acids long. The V end lost 2 bases, the J end lost 0 bases, and 10 bases lay between the germline ends.